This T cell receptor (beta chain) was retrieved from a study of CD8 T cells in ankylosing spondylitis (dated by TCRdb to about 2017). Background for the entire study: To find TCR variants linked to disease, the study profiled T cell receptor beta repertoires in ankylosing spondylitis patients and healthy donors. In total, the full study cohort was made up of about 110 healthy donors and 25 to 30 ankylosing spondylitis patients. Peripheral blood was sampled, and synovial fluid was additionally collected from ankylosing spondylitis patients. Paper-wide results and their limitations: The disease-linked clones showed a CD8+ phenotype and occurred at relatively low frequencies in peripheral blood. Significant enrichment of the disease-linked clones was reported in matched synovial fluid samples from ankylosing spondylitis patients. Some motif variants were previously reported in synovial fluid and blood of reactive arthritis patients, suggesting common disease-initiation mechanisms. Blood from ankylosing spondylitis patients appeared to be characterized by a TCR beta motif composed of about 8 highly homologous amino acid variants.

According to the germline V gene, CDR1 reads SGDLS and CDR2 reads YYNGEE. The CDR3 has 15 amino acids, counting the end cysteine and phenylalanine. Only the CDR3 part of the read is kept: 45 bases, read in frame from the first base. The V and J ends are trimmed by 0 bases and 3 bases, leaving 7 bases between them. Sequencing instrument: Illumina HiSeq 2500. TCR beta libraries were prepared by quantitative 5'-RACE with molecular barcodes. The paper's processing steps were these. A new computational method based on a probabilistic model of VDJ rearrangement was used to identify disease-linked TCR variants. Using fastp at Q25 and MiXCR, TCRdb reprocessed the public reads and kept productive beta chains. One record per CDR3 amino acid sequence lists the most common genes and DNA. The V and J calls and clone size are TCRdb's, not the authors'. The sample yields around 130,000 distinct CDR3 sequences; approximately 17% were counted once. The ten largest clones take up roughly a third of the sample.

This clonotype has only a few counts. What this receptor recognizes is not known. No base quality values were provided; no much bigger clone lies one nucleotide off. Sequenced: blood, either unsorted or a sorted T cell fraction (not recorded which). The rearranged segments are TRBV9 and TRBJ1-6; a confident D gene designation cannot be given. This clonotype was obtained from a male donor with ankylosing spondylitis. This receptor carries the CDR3 CASSVAGGYNSPLHF. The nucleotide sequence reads TGTGCCAGCAGCGTAGCAGGAGGCTATAATTCACCCCTCCACTTT.